The rows below give T cell receptor beta chains drawn from one sample of a study of patients and donors after allogeneic stem cell transplantation. TCRdb passed the RT-PCR reads through MiXCR, listing each CDR3 protein once. The sample consists of over 350,000 distinct CDR3 sequences, 16% of them appearing once. The specimen sequenced was blood, either unsorted or a sorted T cell fraction (not recorded which). Every receptor here comes from a human donor who was either an allogeneic HSCT recipient or a stem cell or donor lymphocyte infusion donor (not recorded which). It is not recorded whose cells these are; they may come from a transplant donor. CDR3s include the opening cysteine and the closing phenylalanine or tryptophan. D genes are given only for firm matches. For some rows the clone size is stated as once, few or many, or as a class when expanded; others skip it.

. | . | TRBJ2-1 | TRBV24-1 | CATSDLPGTESYNEQFF | TGTGCCACCAGTGATTTGCCCGGGACTGAGTCCTACAATGAGCAGTTCTTC
. | . | TRBJ2-7 | TRBV10-3 | CAIDSLMADPYGQYF | TGTGCCATCGACTCACTGATGGCAGATCCATATGGGCAGTACTTC
. | many | TRBJ2-1 | TRBV4-3 | CASSQAVGALSYEQFF | TGCGCCAGCAGCCAAGCAGTCGGAGCGTTATCATATGAGCAGTTCTTC
TRBD1 | many | TRBJ2-5 | TRBV7-7 | CASSRQGWETQYF | TGTGCCAGCAGCCGACAGGGATGGGAGACCCAGTACTTC
TRBD1 | . | TRBJ2-6 | TRBV6-1 | CASSIDRGLGANVLTF | TGTGCCAGCAGCATAGACAGGGGTCTTGGGGCCAACGTCCTGACTTTC
. | . | TRBJ2-1 | TRBV27 | CASRLYLGEQFF | TGTGCCAGCAGATTATATCTAGGTGAGCAGTTCTTC
. | many | TRBJ2-7 | TRBV9 | CASSVAGSYEQYF | TGTGCCAGCAGCGTAGCTGGGTCCTACGAGCAGTACTTC
. | . | TRBJ1-3 | TRBV30 | CAWSVRAAASGNTIYF | TGTGCCTGGAGTGTACGGGCGGCAGCCTCTGGAAACACCATATATTTT
. | . | TRBJ1-3 | TRBV5-1 | CASSLRPGRPSGNTIYF | TGCGCCAGCAGCCTCAGACCGGGACGGCCCTCTGGAAACACCATATATTTT
. | few | TRBJ2-1 | TRBV7-9 | CASSLPLGGGEQFF | TGTGCCAGCAGCTTGCCCCTCGGCGGAGGTGAGCAGTTCTTC
. | few | TRBJ2-3 | TRBV30 | CAWSAWGNADTQYF | TGTGCCTGGAGTGCTTGGGGGAACGCTGATACGCAGTATTTT
. | . | TRBJ1-1 | TRBV6-1 | CASRDSMNTEAFF | TGTGCCAGTAGAGACAGCATGAACACTGAAGCTTTCTTT
TRBD2 | . | TRBJ2-1 | TRBV7-6 | CASSLGASGRSSYNEQFF | TGTGCCAGCAGCTTAGGAGCTAGCGGGAGGAGCTCCTACAATGAGCAGTTCTTC
. | . | TRBJ1-2 | TRBV11-2 | CASSLVSGGIRAGYGYTF | TGTGCCAGCAGCTTAGTAAGCGGGGGGATAAGAGCGGGCTATGGCTACACCTTC
. | . | TRBJ1-2 | TRBV7-2 | CASSPDVGAYGYTF | TGTGCCAGCAGCCCCGACGTAGGGGCCTATGGCTACACCTTC
. | few | TRBJ2-3 | TRBV5-1 | CASSYLGRGSTDTQYF | TGCGCCAGCAGCTACCTCGGGAGAGGCAGCACAGATACGCAGTATTTT
. | . | TRBJ1-5 | TRBV7-8 | CASSLGGGWSNQPQHF | TGTGCCAGCAGCTTAGGGGGCGGGTGGAGCAATCAGCCCCAGCATTTT
. | . | TRBJ2-3 | TRBV5-5 | CASSFARVFTDTQYF | TGTGCCAGCAGCTTTGCGCGAGTCTTCACAGATACGCAGTATTTT
. | few | TRBJ2-4 | TRBV12-3/TRBV12-4 | CASSFRQFKNIQYF | TGTGCCAGCAGTTTCAGACAGTTCAAAAACATTCAGTACTTC
. | . | TRBJ2-5 | TRBV28 | CASSQEEPGETQYF | TGTGCCAGCAGTCAAGAAGAACCGGGAGAGACCCAGTACTTC
. | many | TRBJ1-2 | TRBV2 | CASSVRRGYTF | TGTGCCAGCAGTGTTAGGCGGGGCTACACCTTC
TRBD2 | . | TRBJ2-3 | TRBV7-6 | CASSLARTSGYTDTQYF | TGTGCCAGCAGCTTAGCGAGGACTAGCGGATACACAGATACGCAGTATTTT
. | few | TRBJ2-7 | TRBV7-2 | CASSYDSPSYEQYF | TGTGCCAGCAGCTACGACTCCCCATCCTACGAGCAGTACTTC
. | few | TRBJ2-2 | TRBV9 | CASSVVGLSGELFF | TGTGCCAGCAGCGTAGTGGGTTTGTCCGGGGAGCTGTTTTTT
. | few | TRBJ2-1 | TRBV5-1 | CASKAVNYNEQFF | TGCGCCAGCAAGGCGGTTAACTACAATGAGCAGTTCTTC
TRBD2 | few | TRBJ2-5 | TRBV2 | CASSESQVAGVETQYF | TGTGCCAGCAGTGAATCACAGGTAGCGGGAGTAGAGACCCAGTACTTC
. | . | TRBJ2-1 | TRBV21-1 | CASSKGTGTYNEQFF | TGTGCCAGCAGCAAAGGAACGGGAACCTACAATGAGCAGTTCTTC
. | . | TRBJ2-1 | TRBV27 | CASSPLGTPDYNEQFF | TGTGCCAGCAGTCCGCTCGGGACACCTGACTACAATGAGCAGTTCTTC
. | many | TRBJ2-7 | TRBV12-3/TRBV12-4 | CASSLKDWEQYF | TGTGCCAGCAGTTTAAAGGATTGGGAGCAGTACTTC
TRBD1 | few | TRBJ2-5 | TRBV6-2/TRBV6-3 | CASSLRQGARETQYF | TGTGCCAGCAGTCTGAGACAGGGGGCGAGAGAGACCCAGTACTTC
. | . | TRBJ2-2 | TRBV6-1 | CASRTTGRGELFF | TGTGCCAGCAGGACGACTGGGAGGGGGGAGCTGTTTTTT
. | . | TRBJ2-7 | TRBV14 | CASSQQSRVWKNYEQYF | TGTGCCAGCAGCCAACAATCACGGGTGTGGAAAAACTACGAGCAGTACTTC
. | many | TRBJ1-5 | TRBV3-1 | CASSQGLPRHQPQHF | TGTGCCAGCAGCCAAGGGCTACCGAGGCATCAGCCCCAGCATTTT
. | many | TRBJ2-2 | TRBV6-2/TRBV6-3 | CASIPGHTGELFF | TGTGCCAGCATCCCTGGGCACACCGGGGAGCTGTTTTTT
. | few | TRBJ1-1 | TRBV6-1 | CATHYGGKNTEAFF | TGTGCCACCCACTACGGAGGCAAGAACACTGAAGCTTTCTTT
TRBD2 | . | TRBJ2-7 | TRBV15 | CATSTVRGAGGYEQYF | TGTGCCACCAGCACTGTTCGTGGAGCGGGAGGGTACGAGCAGTACTTC
TRBD2 | . | TRBJ2-1 | TRBV9 | CASSVSGTNEQFF | TGTGCCAGCAGCGTAAGCGGGACCAATGAGCAGTTCTTC
. | . | TRBJ2-1 | TRBV25-1 | CASSVKGGGNNEQFF | TGTGCCAGCAGTGTAAAGGGGGGGGGTAACAATGAGCAGTTCTTC
. | few | TRBJ2-7 | TRBV27 | CASSLEGGYEQYF | TGTGCCAGCAGTTTGGAAGGGGGCTACGAGCAGTACTTC
TRBD2 | . | TRBJ2-1 | TRBV6-1 | CASSAIPGLAGRDEQFF | TGTGCCAGCAGTGCAATACCGGGACTAGCGGGGCGAGACGAGCAGTTCTTC
. | . | TRBJ1-1 | TRBV3-1 | CASSQGKGGAFF | TGTGCCAGCAGCCAAGGGAAAGGGGGAGCTTTCTTT
. | . | TRBJ1-2 | TRBV20-1 | CSARGQDLYGYTF | TGCAGTGCTAGAGGACAGGACCTCTATGGCTACACCTTC
. | . | TRBJ1-1 | TRBV27 | CASSFRTPGSLRNKAFF | TGTGCCAGCAGTTTTCGGACCCCGGGGAGCCTCAGGAATAAAGCTTTCTTT
. | few | TRBJ1-5 | TRBV4-1 | CASSQVVWRGTHQPQHF | TGCGCCAGCAGCCAAGTAGTCTGGAGGGGGACGCATCAGCCCCAGCATTTT
. | many | TRBJ2-3 | TRBV4-1 | CASSQVGASTDTQYF | TGCGCCAGCAGCCAAGTTGGGGCGAGCACAGATACGCAGTATTTT
TRBD1 | many | TRBJ1-1 | TRBV12-3/TRBV12-4 | CASSFGQGMRGNTEAFF | TGTGCCAGCAGTTTTGGACAGGGGATGAGGGGGAACACTGAAGCTTTCTTT
. | . | TRBJ1-2 | TRBV28 | CASRPAFNYGYTF | TGTGCCAGCAGACCGGCATTTAACTATGGCTACACCTTC
. | few | TRBJ2-1 | TRBV21-1 | CASSKALPGEQFF | TGTGCCAGCAGCAAAGCACTACCCGGTGAGCAGTTCTTC
. | few | TRBJ1-6 | TRBV7-3 | CASSLTLRTDNSPLHF | TGTGCCAGCAGCTTAACGCTCCGGACAGATAATTCACCCCTCCACTTT
. | . | TRBJ1-6 | TRBV4-3 | CASSSGVYNSPLHF | TGCGCCAGCAGCTCTGGGGTCTATAATTCACCCCTCCACTTT
TRBD2 | . | TRBJ2-1 | TRBV2 | CASRPGTSGSGEQFF | TGTGCCAGCAGACCCGGGACTAGCGGGAGTGGTGAGCAGTTCTTC
. | few | TRBJ1-2 | TRBV29-1 | CSVDSWVGLYGYTF | TGCAGCGTTGATAGTTGGGTAGGGCTCTATGGCTACACCTTC
. | . | TRBJ1-2 | TRBV4-2 | CASSQDSPPGLYGYTF | TGTGCCAGCAGCCAAGATTCCCCCCCAGGCCTCTATGGCTACACCTTC